The source of this T cell receptor beta chain is a study of vaccination effects on CD4 cells after COVID-19. Turning to the study itself: BNT162b2 vaccine or mRNA-1273 vaccine was given to participants in two doses.

TCRdb keeps only in-frame clones here, not all; method: immunoSEQ multiplex PCR. This table has tens of thousands of clones, nearly 75% appearing once. On this clone itself: Its antigen is unknown.

Once cultured for 10 days, the cells underwent separation to obtain CD4+ T cells. Vaccine recipients, nucleocapsid antibody negative, had no prior SARS-CoV-2 infection. The CDR3 extends over 12 amino acids. Trimming pared 5 bases from V and 5 bases from J, leaving 9 bases between. The germline V gene encodes CDR1 MNHEY and CDR2 SMNVEV (reference sequence). The clonotype was recovered from a human donor who received a COVID-19 vaccine. V usage is TRBV27 and J usage is TRBJ1-2; D gene uncertain. The source was CD4+ T cells from PBMCs cultured without peptide, collected before COVID-19 vaccination. CDR3 amino acids: CASSPTGYGYTF. The CDR3 DNA reads TGTGCCAGCAGTCCGACCGGGTATGGCTACACCTTC.